This record looks at one T cell receptor beta chain sequence and its context. Germline loops: CDR1 SGHTA, CDR2 FQGNSA. Trimming at V came to 5 bases and at J to 4 bases, leaving 16 bases not matched to a gene. This CDR3 has 19 amino acids. Data came from immunoSEQ multiplex PCR; TCRdb stores just in-frame clones and leaves some out. This sample yields 120,000 or so clones, of which 88% are seen a single time; 1.5% to 1.9% belongs to the top ten. The data stem from a study of blood T cell repertoires in COVID-19. V is TRBV7-2 and J is TRBJ2-1, with TRBD2 matching 11 bases. Sequenced material: peripheral blood. The sequence derives from a human donor in a cohort sampled during active COVID-19. CDR3: CASSLNSGGAQIIYNEQFF. CDR3 in DNA: TGTGCCAGCAGCCTAAATAGCGGGGGGGCCCAAATAATATACAATGAGCAGTTCTTC.